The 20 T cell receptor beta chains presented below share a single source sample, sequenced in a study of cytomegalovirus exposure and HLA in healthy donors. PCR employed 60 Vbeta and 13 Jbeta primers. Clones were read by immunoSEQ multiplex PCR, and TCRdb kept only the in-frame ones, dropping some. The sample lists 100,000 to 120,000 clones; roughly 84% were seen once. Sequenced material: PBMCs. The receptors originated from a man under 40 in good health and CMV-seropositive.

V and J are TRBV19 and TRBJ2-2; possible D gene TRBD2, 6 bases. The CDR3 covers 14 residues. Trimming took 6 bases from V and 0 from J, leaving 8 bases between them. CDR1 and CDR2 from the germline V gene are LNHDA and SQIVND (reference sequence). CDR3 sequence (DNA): TGTGCCAGTAGGGGACTCGCGAACACCGGGGAGCTGTTTTTT. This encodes CASRGLANTGELFF.

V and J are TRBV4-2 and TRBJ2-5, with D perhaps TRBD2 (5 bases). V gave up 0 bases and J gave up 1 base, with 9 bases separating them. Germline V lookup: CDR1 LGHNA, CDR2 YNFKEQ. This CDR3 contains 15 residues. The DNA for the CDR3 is TGTGCCAGCAGCCAAGACTGGACTCCCCAAGAGACCCAGTACTTC. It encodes CASSQDWTPQETQYF.

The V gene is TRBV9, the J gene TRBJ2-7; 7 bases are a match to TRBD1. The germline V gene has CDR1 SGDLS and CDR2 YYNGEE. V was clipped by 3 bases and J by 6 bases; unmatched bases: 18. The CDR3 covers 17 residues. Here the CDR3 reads CASSGPPDRVIPSEQYF. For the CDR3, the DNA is TGTGCCAGCAGCGGCCCCCCCGACAGGGTGATTCCTTCCGAGCAGTACTTC.

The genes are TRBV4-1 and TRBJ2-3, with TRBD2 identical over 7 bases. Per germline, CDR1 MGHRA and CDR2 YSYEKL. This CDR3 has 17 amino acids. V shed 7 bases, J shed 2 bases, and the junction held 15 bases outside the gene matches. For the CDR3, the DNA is TGCGCCAGCACCGGCGGGGGAACCATTCAAATCACAGATACGCAGTATTTT. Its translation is CASTGGGTIQITDTQYF.

The CDR3 region is CASSRTSSGNTIYF. In DNA form, the CDR3 reads TGTGCCAGCAGTCGCACGAGCTCTGGAAACACCATATATTTT. This chain uses TRBV6-1 with TRBJ1-3, with no clear D. Deletions cut 5 bases from V and 0 bases from J, with 8 bases between. The CDR3 is made up of 14 amino acids. The V gene's germline CDR1 is MNHNS and CDR2 SASEGT.

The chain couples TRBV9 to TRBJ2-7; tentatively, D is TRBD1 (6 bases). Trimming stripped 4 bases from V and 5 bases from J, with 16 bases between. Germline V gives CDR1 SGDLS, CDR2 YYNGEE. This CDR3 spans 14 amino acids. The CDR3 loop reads CASSPWDTRHEQYF. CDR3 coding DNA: TGTGCCAGCAGCCCATGGGACACCCGACACGAGCAGTACTTC.

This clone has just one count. The CDR3 is CASSDRTSGGVDTQYF. DNA for the CDR3: TGTGCCAGCAGTGATAGGACTAGCGGGGGGGTAGATACGCAGTATTTT. The chain carries TRBV2 and TRBJ2-3, with 15 bases lining up with TRBD2. Germline CDR1 is SNHLY and CDR2 is FYNNEI. The J segment lost 5 bases and the V segment lost 3 bases, leaving 3 bases of the junction unmatched. This CDR3 has 16 amino acids.

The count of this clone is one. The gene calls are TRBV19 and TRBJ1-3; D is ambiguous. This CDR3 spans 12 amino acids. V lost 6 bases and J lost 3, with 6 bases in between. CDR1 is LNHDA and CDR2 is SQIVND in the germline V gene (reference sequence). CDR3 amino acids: CASRTGGNTIYF. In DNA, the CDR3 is TGTGCCAGTAGGACGGGTGGAAACACCATATATTTT. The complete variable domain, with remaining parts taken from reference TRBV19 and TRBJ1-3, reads DGGITQSPKYLFRKEGQNVTLSCEQNLNHDAMYWYRQDPGQGLRLIYYSQIVNDFQKGDIAEGYSVSREKKESFPLTVTSAQKNPTAFYLCASRTGGNTIYFGEGSWLTVV.

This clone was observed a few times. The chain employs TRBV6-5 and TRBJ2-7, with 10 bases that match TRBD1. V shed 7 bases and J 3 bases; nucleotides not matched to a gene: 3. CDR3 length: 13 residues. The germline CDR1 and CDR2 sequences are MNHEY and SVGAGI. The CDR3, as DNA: TGTGCCAGCAAAGGGACAGGGGTCTACGAGCAGTACTTC. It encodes CASKGTGVYEQYF.

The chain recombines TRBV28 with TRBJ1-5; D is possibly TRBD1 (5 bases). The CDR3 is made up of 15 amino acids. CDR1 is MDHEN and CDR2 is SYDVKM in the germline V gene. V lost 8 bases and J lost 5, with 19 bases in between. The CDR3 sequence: CASGRGLGEYQPQHF. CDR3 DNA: TGTGCCAGCGGCCGGGGACTCGGGGAATATCAGCCCCAGCATTTT.

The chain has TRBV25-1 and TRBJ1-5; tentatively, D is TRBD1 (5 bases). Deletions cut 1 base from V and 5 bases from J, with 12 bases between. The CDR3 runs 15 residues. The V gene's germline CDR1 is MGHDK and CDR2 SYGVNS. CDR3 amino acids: CASSESAREDQPQHF. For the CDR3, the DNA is TGTGCCAGCAGTGAATCGGCCAGGGAGGATCAGCCCCAGCATTTT.

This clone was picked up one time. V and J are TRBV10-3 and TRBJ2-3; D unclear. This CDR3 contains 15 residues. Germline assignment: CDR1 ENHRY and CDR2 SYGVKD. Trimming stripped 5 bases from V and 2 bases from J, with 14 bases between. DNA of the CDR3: TGTGCCATCAGTCGTGACATCTATACCACAGATACGCAGTATTTT. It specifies CAISRDIYTTDTQYF.

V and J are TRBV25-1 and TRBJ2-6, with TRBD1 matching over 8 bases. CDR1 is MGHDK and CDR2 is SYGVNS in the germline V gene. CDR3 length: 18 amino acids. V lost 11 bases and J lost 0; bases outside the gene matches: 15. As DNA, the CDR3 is TGTGCCGCAGGAGGCGGGACAGGCCTACACTCTGGGGCCAACGTCCTGACTTTC. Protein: CAAGGGTGLHSGANVLTF.

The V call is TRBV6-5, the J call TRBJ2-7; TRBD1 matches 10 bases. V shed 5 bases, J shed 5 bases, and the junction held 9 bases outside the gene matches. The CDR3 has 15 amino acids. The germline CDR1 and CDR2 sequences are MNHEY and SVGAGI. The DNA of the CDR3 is TGTGCCAGCAGTACCCCGACAGGGGGCTTGGACGAGCAGTACTTC. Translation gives CASSTPTGGLDEQYF.

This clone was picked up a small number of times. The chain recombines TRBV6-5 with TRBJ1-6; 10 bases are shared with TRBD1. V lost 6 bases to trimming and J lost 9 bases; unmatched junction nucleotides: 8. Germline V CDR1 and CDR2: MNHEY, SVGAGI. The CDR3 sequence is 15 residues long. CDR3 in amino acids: CASSLGQGFRSPLHF. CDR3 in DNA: TGTGCCAGCAGCCTGGGACAGGGGTTTCGTTCACCCCTCCACTTT.

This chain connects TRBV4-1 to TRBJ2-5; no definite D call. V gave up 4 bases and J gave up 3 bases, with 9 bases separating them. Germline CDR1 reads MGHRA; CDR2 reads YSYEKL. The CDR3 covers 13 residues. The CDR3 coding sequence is TGCGCCAGCAGCCTTGACTCCGAAGAGACCCAGTACTTC. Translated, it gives CASSLDSEETQYF.

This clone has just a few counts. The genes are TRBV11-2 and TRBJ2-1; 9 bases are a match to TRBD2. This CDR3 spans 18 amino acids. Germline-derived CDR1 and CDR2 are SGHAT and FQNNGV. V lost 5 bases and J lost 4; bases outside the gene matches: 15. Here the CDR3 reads CASSDPVRLAGSYNEQFF. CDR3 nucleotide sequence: TGTGCCAGCAGCGACCCTGTCAGGCTAGCGGGATCATACAATGAGCAGTTCTTC.

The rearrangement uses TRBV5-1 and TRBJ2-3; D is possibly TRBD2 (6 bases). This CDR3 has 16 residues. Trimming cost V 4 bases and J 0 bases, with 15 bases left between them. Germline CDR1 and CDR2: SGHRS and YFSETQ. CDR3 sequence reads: CASSPLGGASTDTQYF. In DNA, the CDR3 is TGCGCCAGCAGCCCCCTTGGCGGGGCTAGCACAGATACGCAGTATTTT.

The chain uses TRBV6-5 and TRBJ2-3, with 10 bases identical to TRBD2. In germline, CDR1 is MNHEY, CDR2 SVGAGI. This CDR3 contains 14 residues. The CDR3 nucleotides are TGTGTCCGCACGGGACTAGCGTTCCCAGATACGCAGTATTTT. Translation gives CVRTGLAFPDTQYF.

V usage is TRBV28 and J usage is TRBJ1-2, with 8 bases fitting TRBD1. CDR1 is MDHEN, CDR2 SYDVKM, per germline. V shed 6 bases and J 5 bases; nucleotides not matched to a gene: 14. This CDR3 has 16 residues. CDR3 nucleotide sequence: TGTGCCAGCAGCCTTCCAGGGGGCGGTTCATATTATGGCTACACCTTC. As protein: CASSLPGGGSYYGYTF.